This T cell receptor beta chain was captured in a study of OX40 agonist ivuxolimab in advanced cancers. Study-level information: Among those enrolled, mean age was around 60 years (range roughly 23 to 90) and 82.7% were male. Three patients responded partially, comprising one with hepatocellular carcinoma and two with cutaneous melanoma.

Here immunoSEQ multiplex PCR was the method, and the copy in TCRdb shows in-frame clones only, minus some. There are 45,000 to 55,000 clones in the sample; around 80% occur only once, and 1.2% lies in the top ten. Systemic immunosuppression or autoimmune disease history was grounds to exclude patients. Trimming pared 3 bases from V and 3 bases from J, leaving 15 bases between. The germline gives CDR1 SGHDT, CDR2 YYEEEE. The CDR3 has 16 amino acids. The source of this sequence is an adult with an advanced solid tumor such as melanoma, head and neck, liver or kidney cancer. The starting material was CD4+ or CD8+ T cells sorted from blood, obtained in a trial of the OX40 agonist ivuxolimab. This chain joins TRBV5-6 and TRBJ2-2; perhaps TRBD2 as D (6 bases). The CDR3: CASSSRPGGYTGELFF. CDR3 DNA sequence: TGTGCCAGCAGCTCCCGCCCCGGAGGGTACACCGGGGAGCTGTTTTTT.